This T cell receptor (beta chain) is from a study of T cell responses to AZD1222 COVID-19 vaccine. Assay used: immunoSEQ multiplex PCR; TCRdb lists only in-frame clones, some missing. The sample holds about 120,000 clones, roughly 90% seen once. The V gene's germline CDR1 is MNHEY and CDR2 SVGAGI. The V end lost 7 bases, the J end lost 2 bases, and 13 bases lay between the germline ends. CDR3 length: 14 amino acids. The chain joins TRBV6-5 to TRBJ2-3, with D possibly TRBD1 on 6 matching bases. The material was peripheral blood, obtained on day 0 of AZD1222 vaccination. The receptor comes from an adult in good health. The CDR3 bases are TGTGCCAGCATAGACACAGGGTTCACAGATACGCAGTATTTT. Its protein is CASIDTGFTDTQYF.